Listed here is a single T cell receptor (beta chain). This sample is part of a study of T cell responses to AZD1222 COVID-19 vaccine. TCRdb's table, derived via immunoSEQ multiplex PCR, lists solely in-frame clones and lacks some. The sample contains approximately 140,000 clones, 94% of which appear only once. CDR1 and CDR2 (germline): SGHTA, FQGNSA. The CDR3 has 15 amino acids. Trimming cost V 5 bases and J 0 bases; bases outside gene matches: 2. The TCR sequence derives from an adult in good health. The chain employs TRBV7-2 and TRBJ2-2, with 8 bases lining up with TRBD2. Sequenced material: peripheral blood, taken on day 0 of AZD1222 vaccination. CDR3 DNA sequence: TGTGCCAGCAGCCCACTAGCGGCGAACACCGGGGAGCTGTTTTTT. Translation gives CASSPLAANTGELFF.